Each of the 15 T cell receptor beta chains below was sequenced from the same sample in a study of blood T cells in healthy people across ages. A sample-barcoded 5' primer and a J-beta primer mix were used in a second PCR of about 7 to 12 cycles. TCRdb redid the calling of the 5' RACE reads with MiXCR, one entry per CDR3 protein. The sample lists roughly 1,800,000 distinct CDR3 sequences, just under 50% occurring once. The sequenced material came from blood. The receptors derive from a middle-aged woman in good health.

The V gene is TRBV10-3, the J gene TRBJ2-5, with a weak D call TRBD1 (6 bases). Trimming removed 9 bases from V and 11 bases from J, with 19 bases in between. CDR3 length equals 12 residues. Germline loops: CDR1 ENHRY, CDR2 SYGVKD. The CDR3 DNA is TGTGCCATTGCGGGTGGGGGCAATGAGCAGTACTTC. Encoded protein: CAIAGGGNEQYF.

V usage is TRBV28 and J usage is TRBJ2-7, with 7 bases fitting TRBD1. CDR1 and CDR2 (germline): MDHEN, SYDVKM. V shed 5 bases and J 2 bases; nucleotides not matched to a gene: 12. This CDR3 has 16 amino acids. CDR3 DNA: TGTGCCAGCAGTCCCTACGGGACAGTGAAAACCTACGAGCAGTACTTC. Protein product: CASSPYGTVKTYEQYF.

The gene calls are TRBV7-2 and TRBJ2-3, with D perhaps TRBD1 (5 bases). CDR3 length: 14 residues. The V gene lost 2 bases and the J gene lost 8 bases, with 14 bases spanning the gap. Germline lookup yields CDR1 SGHTA and CDR2 FQGNSA. This CDR3 reads CASSLLAEQGTQYF. The CDR3 region has the DNA TGTGCCAGCAGCTTACTGGCCGAGCAGGGTACGCAGTATTTT. Together with reference TRBV7-2 and TRBJ2-3, the CDR3 gives the full variable domain: GAGVSQSPSNKVTEKGKDVELRCDPISGHTALYWYRQSLGQGLEFLIYFQGNSAPDKSGLPSDRFSAERTGGSVSTLTIQRTQQEDSAVYLCASSLLAEQGTQYFGPGTRLTVL.

This sequence joins TRBV7-2 and TRBJ1-2; tentative D call: TRBD1 (5 bases). The CDR3 runs to 15 residues. Trimming took off 1 base at V and 7 bases at J, with 16 bases between the two ends. CDR1 SGHTA and CDR2 FQGNSA come from the germline V gene. CDR3 nucleotide sequence: TGTGCCAGCAGCTTAGAGGCTTGGCAGGGCTCTGGCTACACCTTC. This codes for CASSLEAWQGSGYTF.

V and J are TRBV5-6 and TRBJ1-4; D is ambiguous. CDR3 length: 13 residues. CDR1 SGHDT and CDR2 YYEEEE come from the germline V gene. The V end lost 2 bases, the J end lost 6 bases, and 8 bases lay between the germline ends. CDR3 coding DNA: TGTGCCAGCAGCTTCCGGGGAGATGAAAAACTGTTTTTT. Residues: CASSFRGDEKLFF.

The chain employs TRBV27 and TRBJ2-7; the match to TRBD2 covers 10 bases. Trimming cost V 8 bases and J 7 bases; bases outside gene matches: 8. There are 13 residues in the CDR3. Germline V CDR1 and CDR2: MNHEY, SMNVEV (reference sequence). The CDR3 here is CASQSGGGREQYF. CDR3 in DNA: TGTGCCAGCCAAAGCGGGGGGGGCCGGGAGCAGTACTTC.

This clonotype appeared a few times. The chain couples TRBV5-1 to TRBJ2-5; 7 bases are a match to TRBD1. The CDR3 runs to 13 residues. With 4 bases clipped from V and 11 bases from J, the junction kept 11 bases outside the gene matches. The V gene's germline CDR1 is SGHRS and CDR2 YFSETQ. In DNA, the CDR3 is TGCGCCAGCAGCACCCTCAGGGGGAATGAGCAGTACTTC. Translated, it gives CASSTLRGNEQYF.

J is TRBJ2-5 and V is TRBV6-5, with 9 positions matching TRBD2. Per the germline V gene, CDR1 is MNHEY and CDR2 is SVGAGI. V lost 2 bases, J lost 0 bases, and 16 bases stayed unmatched. The CDR3 contains 20 residues. The DNA for the CDR3 is TGTGCCAGCAGTTACCCCATGCTAGCGGGGTCCTCAACGTACCAAGAGACCCAGTACTTC. This translates into CASSYPMLAGSSTYQETQYF.

The CDR3 DNA reads as TGTGCCAGCTTCTTGGGACAGCGCACAGATACGCAGTATTTT. Its translation: CASFLGQRTDTQYF. The rearrangement uses TRBV12-3 or TRBV12-4 and TRBJ2-3; 7 bases line up with TRBD1. This CDR3 has 14 residues. With V trimmed by 8 bases and J by 1 base, 6 bases remained unmatched.

In this sample, this clonotype turned up once. This chain links TRBV6-2 or TRBV6-3 with TRBJ1-1; 8 bases align to TRBD1. J was trimmed by 1 base and V by 5 bases; bases with no gene match: 15. Germline assignment: CDR1 MNHEY and CDR2 SVGEGT. CDR3 size: 18 residues. As DNA, the CDR3 is TGTGCCAGCAGTGTTGGTTCCAGGGGGCGCAGGGGGAACACTGAAGCTTTCTTT. Translating it yields CASSVGSRGRRGNTEAFF.

For the CDR3, the DNA is TGTGCCAGCAGTTTAGGGGGGCCACGCCAGCCCCAGCATTTT. Protein product: CASSLGGPRQPQHF. V usage is TRBV27 and J usage is TRBJ1-5, with TRBD1 as a possible D gene (6 bases). CDR3 length: 14 residues. V was trimmed by 2 bases and J by 7 bases, leaving 12 bases between them. Germline lookup yields CDR1 MNHEY and CDR2 SMNVEV (reference sequence).

The chain links TRBV18 to TRBJ1-6; no firm D call. CDR1 and CDR2 from the germline V gene are KGHSH and LQKENI. The CDR3 totals 13 residues. V lost 1 base and J 8 bases, leaving 6 bases between the germline ends. CDR3 bases: TGTGCCAGCTCACCACTTGCGGATTCACCCCTCCACTTT. Translated, it gives CASSPLADSPLHF.

This clonotype has just a few counts. The rearrangement uses TRBV7-2 and TRBJ2-1, with a possible D match to TRBD1 (5 bases). The CDR3 has 13 residues. Germline V gene lookup returns CDR1 SGHTA and CDR2 FQGNSA. V gave up 5 bases and J gave up 4 bases, with 9 bases separating them. The CDR3 DNA reads TGTGCCAGCAGCCTGGACAAATACAATGAGCAGTTCTTC. Its protein product is CASSLDKYNEQFF.

The V call is TRBV6-2 or TRBV6-3, the J call TRBJ2-4, with 12 positions matching TRBD1. The J segment lost 2 bases and the V segment lost 5 bases, leaving 7 bases of the junction unmatched. There are 17 residues in the CDR3. Germline V CDR1 and CDR2: MNHEY, SVGEGT. CDR3 bases: TGTGCCAGCAGTCGCGCCGGGACAGGGGGCACCAAAAACATTCAGTACTTC. Translating gives CASSRAGTGGTKNIQYF.

This chain links TRBV6-1 with TRBJ2-3, with D unresolved. Looked up from germline, CDR1 is MNHNS and CDR2 is SASEGT. The CDR3 totals 13 residues. V was shortened by 7 bases and J by 4 bases, with 12 bases between the two germline ends. The CDR3 nucleotides read TGTGCCAGCACGATCCTACCCCCAGATACGCAGTATTTT. It translates to CASTILPPDTQYF.